This T cell receptor beta chain appears in the sequencing data of a study of blood T cells in healthy people across ages. Every donor provided ten milliliters of peripheral blood. In this sample, this clonotype turned up a few times. The antigen is not known. After removal of 7 bases from V and 3 bases from J, the junction contained 5 bases not matched to a gene. CDR1 is SQVTM, CDR2 ANQGSEA, per germline. The length of the CDR3 is 13 residues. Study results and caveats: Nothing was known about donor CMV status, and this possibly confounded expanded clonotype changes. TCR beta diversity per million T cells fell roughly linearly with age.

Using a J-beta primer mix together with a sample-barcoded 5' primer, a second PCR was run for roughly 6 to 11 cycles. TCRdb analysed the 5' RACE reads with MiXCR anew, one entry per CDR3 protein. Among around 790,000 distinct CDR3 sequences listed, 40% to 50% were seen once. The source material was blood. This receptor was obtained from a man aged 60 to 75 in good health. The V call is TRBV29-1, the J call TRBJ1-1, with TRBD1 matching 10 bases. DNA of the CDR3: TGCAGCGCCCGGGACAGGGGATACACTGAAGCTTTCTTT. Residues: CSARDRGYTEAFF. Full variable domain (remainder filled in from reference TRBV29-1 and TRBJ1-1): SAVISQKPSRDICQRGTSLTIQCQVDSQVTMMFWYRQQPGQSLTLIATANQGSEATYESGFVIDKFPISRPNLTFSTLTVSNMSPEDSSIYLCSARDRGYTEAFFGQGTRLTVV.